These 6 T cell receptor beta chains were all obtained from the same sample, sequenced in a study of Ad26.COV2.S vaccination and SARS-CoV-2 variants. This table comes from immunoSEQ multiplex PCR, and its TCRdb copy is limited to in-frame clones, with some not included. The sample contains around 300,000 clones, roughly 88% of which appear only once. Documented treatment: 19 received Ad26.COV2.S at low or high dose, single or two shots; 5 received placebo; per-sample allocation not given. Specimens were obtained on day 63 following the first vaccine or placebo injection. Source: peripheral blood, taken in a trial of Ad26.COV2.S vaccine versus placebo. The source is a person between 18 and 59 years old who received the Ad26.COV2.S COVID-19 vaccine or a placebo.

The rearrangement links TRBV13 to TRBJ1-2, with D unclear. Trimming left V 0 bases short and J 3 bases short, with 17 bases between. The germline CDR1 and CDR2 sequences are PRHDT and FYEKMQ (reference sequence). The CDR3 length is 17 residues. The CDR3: CASSLGDRAGVDYGYTF. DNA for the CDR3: TGTGCCAGCAGCTTAGGCGATCGAGCCGGGGTTGACTATGGCTACACCTTC.

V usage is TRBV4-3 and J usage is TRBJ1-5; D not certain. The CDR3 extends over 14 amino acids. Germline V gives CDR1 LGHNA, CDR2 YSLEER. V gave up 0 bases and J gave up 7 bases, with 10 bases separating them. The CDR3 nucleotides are TGCGCCAGCAGCCAAGATCGACAATGGCAGCCCCAGCATTTT. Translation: CASSQDRQWQPQHF.

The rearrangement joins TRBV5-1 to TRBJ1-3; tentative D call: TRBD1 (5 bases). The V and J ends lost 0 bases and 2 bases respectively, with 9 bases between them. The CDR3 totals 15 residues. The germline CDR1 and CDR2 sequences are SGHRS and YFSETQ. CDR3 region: CASSLDPRAGNTIYF. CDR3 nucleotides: TGCGCCAGCAGCTTGGATCCCAGGGCTGGAAACACCATATATTTT.

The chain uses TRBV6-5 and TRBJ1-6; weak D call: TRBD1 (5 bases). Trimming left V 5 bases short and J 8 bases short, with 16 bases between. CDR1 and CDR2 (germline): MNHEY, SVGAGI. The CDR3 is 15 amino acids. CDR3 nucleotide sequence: TGTGCCAGCAGTCCGCTGGGGCGGATGGATTCACCCCTCCACTTT. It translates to CASSPLGRMDSPLHF.

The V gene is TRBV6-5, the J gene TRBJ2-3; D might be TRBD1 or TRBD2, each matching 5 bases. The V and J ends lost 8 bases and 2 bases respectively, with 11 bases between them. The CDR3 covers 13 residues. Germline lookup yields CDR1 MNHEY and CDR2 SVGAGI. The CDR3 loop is CASGGFLTDTQYF. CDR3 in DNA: TGTGCCAGCGGGGGTTTCCTCACAGATACGCAGTATTTT.

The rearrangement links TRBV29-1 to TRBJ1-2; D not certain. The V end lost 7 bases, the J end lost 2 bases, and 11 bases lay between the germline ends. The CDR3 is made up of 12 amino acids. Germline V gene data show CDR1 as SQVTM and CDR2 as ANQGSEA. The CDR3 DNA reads TGCAGCGATGCTCCTAAGAACTATGGCTACACCTTC. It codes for CSDAPKNYGYTF.